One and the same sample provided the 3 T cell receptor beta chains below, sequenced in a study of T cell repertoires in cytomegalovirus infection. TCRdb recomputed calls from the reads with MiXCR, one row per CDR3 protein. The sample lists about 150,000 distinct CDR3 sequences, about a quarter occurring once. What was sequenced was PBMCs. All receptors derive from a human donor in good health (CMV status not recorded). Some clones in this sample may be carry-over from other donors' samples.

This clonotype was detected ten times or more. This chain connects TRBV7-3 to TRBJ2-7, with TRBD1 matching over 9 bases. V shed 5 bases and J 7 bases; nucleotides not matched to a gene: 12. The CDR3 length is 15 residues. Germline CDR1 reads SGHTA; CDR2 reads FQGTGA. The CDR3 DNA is TGTGCCAGCAGCCCCACTGGACAGGGGTATCGTGAGCAGTACTTC. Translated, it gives CASSPTGQGYREQYF.

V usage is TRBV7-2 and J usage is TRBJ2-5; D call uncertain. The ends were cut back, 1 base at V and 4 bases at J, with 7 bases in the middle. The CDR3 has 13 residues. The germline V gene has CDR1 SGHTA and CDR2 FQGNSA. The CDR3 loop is CASSLGLGETQYF. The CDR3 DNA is TGTGCCAGCAGCTTAGGCTTGGGAGAGACCCAGTACTTC.

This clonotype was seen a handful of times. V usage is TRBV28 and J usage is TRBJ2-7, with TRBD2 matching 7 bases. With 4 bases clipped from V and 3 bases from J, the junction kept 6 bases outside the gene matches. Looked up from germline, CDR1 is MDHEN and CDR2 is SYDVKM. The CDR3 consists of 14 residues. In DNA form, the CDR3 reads TGTGCCAGCAGTTATGGCGGGAGACTCTACGAGCAGTACTTC. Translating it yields CASSYGGRLYEQYF.